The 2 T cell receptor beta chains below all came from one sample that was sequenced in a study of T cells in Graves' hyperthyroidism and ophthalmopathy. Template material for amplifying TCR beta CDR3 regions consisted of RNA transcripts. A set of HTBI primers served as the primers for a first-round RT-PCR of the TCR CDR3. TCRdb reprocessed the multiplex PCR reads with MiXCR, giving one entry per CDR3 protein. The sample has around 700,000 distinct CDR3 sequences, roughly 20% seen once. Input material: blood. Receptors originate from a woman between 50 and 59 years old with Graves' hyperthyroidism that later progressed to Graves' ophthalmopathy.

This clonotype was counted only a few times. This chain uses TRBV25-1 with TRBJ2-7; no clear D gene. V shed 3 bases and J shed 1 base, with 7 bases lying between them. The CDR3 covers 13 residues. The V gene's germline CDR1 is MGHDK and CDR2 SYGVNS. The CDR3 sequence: CASSEINSYEQYF. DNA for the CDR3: TGTGCCAGCAGTGAGATAAATTCCTACGAGCAGTACTTC.

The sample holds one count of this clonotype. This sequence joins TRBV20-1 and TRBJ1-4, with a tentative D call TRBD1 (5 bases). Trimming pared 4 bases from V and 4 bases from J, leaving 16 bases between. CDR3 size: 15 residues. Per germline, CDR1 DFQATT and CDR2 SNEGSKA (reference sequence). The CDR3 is CSAMVGGASNEKLFF. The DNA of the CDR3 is TGCAGTGCTATGGTCGGTGGGGCGAGTAATGAAAAACTGTTTTTT.